This TCR beta chain stems from a study of blood T cell repertoires in COVID-19. About the study: Samples came from the United States, Italy and Spain, spanning acute and convalescent COVID-19.

Produced via immunoSEQ multiplex PCR; TCRdb's table is partial and in-frame only. Of under 250,000 clones in the sample, roughly 82% are singletons; the top ten hold approximately 12%. V was pared by 1 base and J by 4 bases, with 5 bases of the junction left unmatched. Germline V gives CDR1 LGHDT, CDR2 YNNKEL (reference sequence). The CDR3 spans 16 residues. This sequence originates from a woman aged 40 to 50 with acute or convalescent COVID-19. The J gene is TRBJ2-5, the V gene TRBV3-1 (or the pseudogene TRBV3-2); 11 positions agree with TRBD2. The sample was peripheral blood. The CDR3 reads CASSQVTSGSRETQYF. CDR3 nucleotide sequence: TGTGCCAGCAGCCAAGTAACTAGCGGGAGCAGAGAGACCCAGTACTTC.